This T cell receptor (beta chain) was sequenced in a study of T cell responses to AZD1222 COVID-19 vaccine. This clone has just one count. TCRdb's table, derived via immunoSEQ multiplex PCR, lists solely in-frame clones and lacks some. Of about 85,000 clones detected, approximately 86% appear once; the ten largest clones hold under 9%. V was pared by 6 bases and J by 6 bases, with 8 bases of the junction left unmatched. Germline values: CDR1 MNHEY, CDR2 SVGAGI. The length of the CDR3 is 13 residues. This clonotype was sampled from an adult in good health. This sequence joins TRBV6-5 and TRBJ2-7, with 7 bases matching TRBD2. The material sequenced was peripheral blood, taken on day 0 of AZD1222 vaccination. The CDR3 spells CASRRTRGSEQYF. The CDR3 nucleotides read TGTGCCAGCAGACGGACTAGGGGTTCCGAGCAGTACTTC.